This is a list of T cell receptor beta chains from one sample in a study of blood T cells in healthy people across ages. Each CDR3 protein gets one entry after TCRdb re-called the 5' RACE reads with MiXCR. This sample has hundreds of thousands of distinct CDR3 sequences, with roughly 25% found just once. These same records also appear under a second study, on T cells of mothers and their children.

The sample taken for sequencing was blood. All receptors come from a boy between 10 and 17 years old in good health. Both conserved end residues are part of each CDR3. Fields, in order: clone size, V gene, D gene, J gene, CDR3 protein, CDR3 DNA. The D gene is left open where the match is weak. Clone size is stated in some rows and not others, as once, few, many or a class when expanded.

>few|TRBV6-2/TRBV6-3|TRBD2|TRBJ2-3
CASRILAGSTDTQYF
TGTGCCAGCAGAATACTAGCGGGGTCTACTGATACGCAGTATTTT
>few|TRBV10-3|TRBD2|TRBJ2-5
CAISEGSGRASPQYF
TGTGCCATCAGTGAGGGTAGCGGGAGGGCCTCGCCCCAGTACTTC
>-|TRBV10-3|-|TRBJ1-4
CAIRGLEAEKLFF
TGTGCCATCAGAGGGCTTGAGGCCGAAAAACTGTTTTTT
>few|TRBV5-1|TRBD1|TRBJ2-5
CASSFRQGTQETQYF
TGCGCCAGCAGCTTCCGACAGGGGACCCAAGAGACCCAGTACTTC
>few|TRBV5-6|-|TRBJ1-3
CASSQPYGQTIYSGNTIYF
TGTGCCAGCAGCCAGCCTTATGGGCAGACCATTTACTCTGGAAACACCATATATTTT
>-|TRBV5-1|TRBD1|TRBJ2-3
CASSLSPRTGGTDTQYF
TGCGCCAGCAGCTTGTCTCCTCGCACAGGGGGCACAGATACGCAGTATTTT
>-|TRBV7-9|TRBD2|TRBJ2-7
CASSPSTSRYEQYF
TGTGCCAGCAGCCCCTCGACTAGCCGCTACGAGCAGTACTTC
>few|TRBV6-1|-|TRBJ2-7
CASSPFYGCEQYF
TGTGCCAGCAGCCCCTTTTACGGCTGCGAGCAGTACTTC
>-|TRBV20-1|TRBD2|TRBJ2-7
CSAQRGAFGEQYF
TGCAGTGCGCAGCGGGGGGCGTTCGGCGAGCAGTACTTC
>-|TRBV9|-|TRBJ2-1
CASSVGERPGEQFF
TGTGCCAGCAGCGTAGGCGAGCGCCCGGGGGAGCAGTTCTTC
>few|TRBV20-1|-|TRBJ1-2
CNAQRGTGNYGYTF
TGCAATGCCCAGAGGGGGACGGGTAACTATGGCTACACCTTC
>-|TRBV11-2|TRBD2|TRBJ2-1
CASSFSGGIYNEQFF
TGTGCCAGCAGCTTTAGCGGGGGGATCTACAATGAGCAGTTCTTC
>few|TRBV5-1|TRBD1|TRBJ1-2
CTSSLGQGFNYGYTF
TGCACCAGCAGCCTGGGACAGGGATTTAACTATGGCTACACCTTC
>-|TRBV6-5|TRBD1|TRBJ1-4
CASSYRDSEKLFF
TGTGCCAGCAGTTACCGGGACAGTGAAAAACTGTTTTTT
>-|TRBV20-1|TRBD2|TRBJ2-7
CSARRGLGLEQYF
TGCAGTGCTAGGAGGGGACTAGGGCTCGAGCAGTACTTC
>-|TRBV6-1|-|TRBJ2-5
CASSDVLGPNVPQYF
TGTGCCAGCAGTGACGTACTAGGTCCAAACGTCCCCCAGTACTTC
>-|TRBV12-3/TRBV12-4|TRBD1|TRBJ2-5
CASNDRGRETQYF
TGTGCCAGCAACGACAGGGGGCGGGAGACCCAGTACTTC
>-|TRBV7-9|-|TRBJ1-1
CASSSHGQISF
TGTGCCAGCAGCTCTCACGGACAGATCAGTTTT
>-|TRBV5-1|-|TRBJ1-5
CASSLGLEQPQHF
TGCGCCAGCAGCCTGGGCCTAGAACAGCCCCAGCATTTT
>few|TRBV6-5|TRBD2|TRBJ2-4
CASSYSSGRTNKNIQYF
TGTGCCAGCAGTTACTCTAGCGGGAGGACTAACAAAAACATTCAGTACTTC
>-|TRBV9|TRBD1|TRBJ1-1
CASSARHDRAHTEAFF
TGTGCCAGCAGCGCCCGACACGACAGGGCGCACACTGAAGCTTTCTTT
>once|TRBV20-1|-|TRBJ2-1
CSATASNYNEQFF
TGCAGTGCTACGGCGAGCAACTACAATGAGCAGTTCTTC
>-|TRBV28|TRBD2|TRBJ2-5
CASTLTGTSGAETQYF
TGTGCCAGCACCCTAACCGGGACTAGCGGCGCGGAGACCCAGTACTTC
>few|TRBV6-2/TRBV6-3|-|TRBJ1-2
CASSYRVSGYGYTF
TGTGCCAGCAGTTACAGGGTCTCCGGCTATGGCTACACCTTC
>few|TRBV28|-|TRBJ2-1
CASSLWGLDEQFF
TGTGCCAGCAGTTTATGGGGCCTGGACGAGCAGTTCTTC
>-|TRBV9|-|TRBJ2-2
CASSVAHMNTGELFF
TGTGCCAGCAGCGTGGCTCACATGAACACCGGGGAGCTGTTTTTT
>few|TRBV29-1|TRBD2|TRBJ2-7
CSVVGQAGVYEQYF
TGCAGCGTTGTCGGGCAAGCGGGAGTATACGAGCAGTACTTC
>many|TRBV3-1|-|TRBJ2-3
CASSRSADTQYF
TGTGCCAGCAGCCGCTCGGCAGATACGCAGTATTTT
>-|TRBV5-1|TRBD1|TRBJ2-7
CASSSTGATSSYEQYF
TGCGCCAGCAGCTCCACAGGGGCCACCTCTTCCTACGAGCAGTACTTC
>-|TRBV18|-|TRBJ1-3
CASSPETANSGNTIYF
TGTGCCAGCTCACCAGAGACAGCGAACTCTGGAAACACCATATATTTT
>few|TRBV11-2|-|TRBJ2-2
CASSPRGRATGELFF
TGTGCCAGCAGCCCGAGAGGCAGGGCAACCGGGGAGCTGTTTTTT
>few|TRBV4-2|TRBD2|TRBJ2-5
CASSQDGTSGRASETQYF
TGTGCCAGCAGCCAAGATGGAACTAGCGGGAGGGCCTCCGAGACCCAGTACTTC
>-|TRBV28|-|TRBJ1-2
CASRAGYGYTF
TGTGCCTCAAGGGCAGGCTATGGCTACACCTTC
>-|TRBV27|TRBD2|TRBJ2-7
CASGTLAGDLFEQYF
TGTGCCAGCGGGACCCTAGCGGGAGATCTTTTCGAGCAGTACTTC
>-|TRBV2|TRBD1|TRBJ2-2
CASRTGTGRTGELFF
TGTGCCAGCAGGACCGGGACAGGGAGGACCGGGGAGCTGTTTTTT
>few|TRBV10-3|-|TRBJ2-2
CAISESKRAVTNTGELFF
TGTGCCATCAGTGAGTCGAAGAGGGCCGTTACGAACACCGGGGAGCTGTTTTTT
>-|TRBV20-1|-|TRBJ2-3
CSARDLETPRDTQYF
TGCAGTGCTAGAGACTTGGAGACCCCCCGGGATACGCAGTATTTT
>-|TRBV13|TRBD1|TRBJ2-1
CASSPGTGYSSYNEQFF
TGTGCCAGCAGCCCTGGGACAGGCTATAGCTCCTACAATGAGCAGTTCTTC
>many|TRBV2|-|TRBJ2-3
CASSETDTQYF
TGTGCCAGCAGTGAGACAGATACGCAGTATTTT
>few|TRBV6-1|-|TRBJ2-1
CASSPPWASQSGSYNEQFF
TGTGCCAGCAGTCCTCCGTGGGCTAGCCAGTCGGGCTCCTACAATGAGCAGTTCTTC